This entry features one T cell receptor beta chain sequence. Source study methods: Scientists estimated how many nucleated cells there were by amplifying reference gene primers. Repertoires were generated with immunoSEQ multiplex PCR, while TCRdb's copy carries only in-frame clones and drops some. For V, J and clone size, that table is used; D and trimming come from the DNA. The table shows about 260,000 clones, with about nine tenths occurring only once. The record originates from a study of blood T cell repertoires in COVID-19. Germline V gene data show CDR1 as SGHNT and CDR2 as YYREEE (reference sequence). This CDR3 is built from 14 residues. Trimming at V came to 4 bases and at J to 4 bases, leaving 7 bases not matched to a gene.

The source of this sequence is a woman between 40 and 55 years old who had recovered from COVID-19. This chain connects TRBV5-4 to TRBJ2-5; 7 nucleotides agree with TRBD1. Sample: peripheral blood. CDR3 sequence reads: CASSGHYRGETQYF. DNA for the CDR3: TGTGCCAGCAGCGGACACTACAGGGGAGAGACCCAGTACTTC.